This T cell receptor beta chain was recovered during a study of blood T cell repertoires in COVID-19. Per germline, CDR1 KGHSH and CDR2 LQKENI. This CDR3 spans 17 amino acids. V lost 3 bases and J 0 bases, leaving 12 bases between the germline ends. Libraries were prepared by immunoSEQ multiplex PCR; TCRdb keeps only in-frame clonotypes and omits some of them. The sample shows a few hundred thousand clones, 80% to 90% of them seen only once. This TCR was recovered from a woman aged 70-85 years with COVID-19, enrolled during active disease. The sequencing sample was made of peripheral blood. V is TRBV18 and J is TRBJ1-6; D possibly corresponds to TRBD1 (6 bases). The CDR3 loop reads CASSPNRASSYNSPLHF. The CDR3 DNA is TGTGCCAGCTCACCTAACAGGGCGAGCTCCTATAATTCACCCCTCCACTTT. The full variable domain, completed using reference TRBV18 and TRBJ1-6, is NAGVMQNPRHLVRRRGQEARLRCSPMKGHSHVYWYRQLPEEGLKFMVYLQKENIIDESGMPKERFSAEFPKEGPSILRIQQVVRGDSAAYFCASSPNRASSYNSPLHFGNGTRLTVT.